The T cell receptor beta chain under discussion was sequenced for a study of early T cells in non-severe SARS-CoV-2 infection. Across the whole study: Unsorted whole blood bulk RNA was sequenced, with unpaired chains. Regarding the study as a whole: Missing private and CD4 specificities, VDJdb matching favored anti-spike CD8 responses.

A few counts support this clonotype. Its cognate antigen is unknown. Tagging with unique molecular identifiers was applied to individual cDNA molecules. TCRdb re-called the 5' RACE reads with MiXCR, one entry per CDR3 protein. The sample yields 65,000 to 80,000 distinct CDR3 sequences, over 10% seen once. From germline, CDR1 is MNHEY and CDR2 SMNVEV (reference sequence). The V and J ends lost 3 bases and 2 bases respectively, with 8 bases between them. This CDR3 is built from 15 residues. The rearrangement uses TRBV27 and TRBJ1-6; possibly TRBD1 for D (5 bases). This clonotype originated in an adult who was a healthcare worker with PCR-confirmed SARS-CoV-2 infection or an uninfected control (not recorded which). The sequencing input was whole blood. In DNA, the CDR3 is TGTGCCAGCAGTTTGGGCAGGGCCTATAATTCACCCCTCCACTTT. It translates to CASSLGRAYNSPLHF.